This passage covers 14 T cell receptor beta chains from one sample sequenced in a study of PD-1 blockade in classical Hodgkin lymphoma. Every one of the patients relapsed after autologous stem cell transplantation (brentuximab vedotin exposure was variable). Sequencing used immunoSEQ multiplex PCR; TCRdb keeps in-frame clones, though not all of them. The table lists 20,000 to 25,000 clones, 70% to 90% of them singletons. Sequencing used peripheral blood mononuclear cells (PBMCs), obtained before the second cycle of nivolumab. The receptors originated from a human donor with classical Hodgkin lymphoma.

The chain uses TRBV19 and TRBJ2-5; tentatively, D is TRBD1 or TRBD2 (5 bases each). Trimming removed 3 bases from V and 0 bases from J, with 11 bases in between. CDR3 length: 15 amino acids. Germline values: CDR1 LNHDA, CDR2 SQIVND (reference sequence). CDR3 sequence reads: CASSIGALYQETQYF. In DNA, the CDR3 is TGTGCCAGTAGTATCGGGGCCTTGTACCAAGAGACCCAGTACTTC.

The CDR3 is CASRPPGAGNQPQHF. The CDR3 DNA is TGTGCCAGCAGGCCACCGGGGGCAGGTAATCAGCCCCAGCATTTT. V is TRBV28 and J is TRBJ1-5, with D maybe TRBD1 (6 bases). The CDR3 totals 15 residues. Germline loops: CDR1 MDHEN, CDR2 SYDVKM. With 6 bases removed from V and 4 bases from J, the gap between germline ends came to 16 bases.

This sequence joins TRBV7-9 and TRBJ1-4; maybe TRBD1 (5 bases). The CDR3 has 14 residues. The V gene lost 6 bases and the J gene lost 6 bases, with 14 bases spanning the gap. Looked up from germline, CDR1 is SEHNR and CDR2 is FQNEAQ (reference sequence). The CDR3, as DNA: TGTGCCAGCAGGTCGGGGGGTGGTGATGAAAAACTGTTTTTT. Translated, it gives CASRSGGGDEKLFF. The full variable domain, its missing parts supplied by reference TRBV7-9 and TRBJ1-4, is DTGVSQNPRHKITKRGQNVTFRCDPISEHNRLYWYRQTLGQGPEFLTYFQNEAQLEKSRLLSDRFSAERPKGSFSTLEIQRTEQGDSAMYLCASRSGGGDEKLFFGSGTQLSVL.

The chain couples TRBV29-1 to TRBJ2-7; possibly TRBD1 for D (7 bases). Germline lookup yields CDR1 SQVTM and CDR2 ANQGSEA. V gave up 8 bases and J gave up 6 bases, with 14 bases separating them. The CDR3 extends over 11 amino acids. CDR3 protein: CSSRQGGEQYF. The DNA for the CDR3 is TGCAGCTCGCGACAGGGAGGCGAGCAGTACTTC.

The chain carries TRBV28 and TRBJ1-6, with 7 bases aligning to TRBD1. Germline CDR1 MDHEN, CDR2 SYDVKM. V lost 9 bases, J lost 9 bases, and 14 bases stayed unmatched. The CDR3 runs 15 residues. The DNA for the CDR3 is TGTGCCAGAGTGGGCATACAGGGGACGCGTTCACCCCTCCACTTT. This encodes CARVGIQGTRSPLHF.

This clone showed up just a few times. This chain connects TRBV6-4 to TRBJ1-5, with D perhaps matching TRBD1 (5 bases). The V end was cut by 11 bases, the J end by 1 base, with 21 bases between. The germline gives CDR1 MRHNA, CDR2 SNTAGT. The CDR3 spans 16 residues. The CDR3 region has the DNA TGTGCCCGATTATTAACGGACAAGAAAAGCAATCAGCCCCAGCATTTT. Protein product: CARLLTDKKSNQPQHF.

V and J are TRBV5-1 and TRBJ1-1, with D possibly matching TRBD1 (5 bases). V was clipped by 0 bases and J by 0 bases, with 6 bases between them. The CDR3 runs to 14 residues. Germline loops: CDR1 SGHRS, CDR2 YFSETQ. The CDR3 sequence: CASSLGGMNTEAFF. The CDR3 nucleotides are TGCGCCAGCAGCTTGGGGGGGATGAACACTGAAGCTTTCTTT.

The V and J genes are TRBV5-4 and TRBJ1-3; 9 bases are a match to TRBD1. CDR1 and CDR2 from the germline V gene are SGHNT and YYREEE (reference sequence). This CDR3 spans 16 amino acids. V was clipped by 3 bases and J by 3 bases; unmatched bases: 7. The CDR3 coding sequence is TGTGCCAGCAGCTCGGGACAGGGTCGTTTTGGAAACACCATATATTTT. Its protein product is CASSSGQGRFGNTIYF.

V and J are TRBV7-9 and TRBJ1-4, with D possibly being TRBD1 (6 bases). Germline V gene lookup returns CDR1 SEHNR and CDR2 FQNEAQ (reference sequence). The CDR3 runs 14 residues. V was trimmed by 4 bases and J by 4 bases, leaving 10 bases between them. The CDR3 is CASSYDRINEKLFF. The CDR3 nucleotides read TGTGCCAGCAGCTACGACAGGATTAATGAAAAACTGTTTTTT.

This clone was seen more than once but under ten times. The J gene is TRBJ1-1, the V gene TRBV19; unclear D gene. V lost 5 bases to trimming and J lost 5 bases, with 12 bases between them. Looked up from germline, CDR1 is LNHDA and CDR2 is SQIVND (reference sequence). The CDR3 is 13 residues long. The DNA for the CDR3 is TGTGCCAGTAGTCTTGGGTGGGGAACTGAAGCTTTCTTT. Translation: CASSLGWGTEAFF.

The rearrangement links TRBV6-1 to TRBJ2-1; the match to TRBD1 covers 8 bases. Germline trimming cut 11 bases from V and 7 bases from J; bases unmatched to any gene: 16. The CDR3 is made up of 15 amino acids. Germline CDR1 reads MNHNS; CDR2 reads SASEGT. The CDR3 here is CAGGVWQGAQNEQFF. The CDR3 coding sequence is TGTGCCGGGGGCGTTTGGCAGGGGGCACAGAATGAGCAGTTCTTC.

This chain joins TRBV11-2 and TRBJ2-7; 8 bases are shared with TRBD1. The CDR3 consists of 17 residues. Germline-derived CDR1 and CDR2 are SGHAT and FQNNGV. V was clipped by 2 bases and J by 5 bases; unmatched bases: 14. The CDR3, as DNA: TGTGCCAGCAGCTTATTTGCGTTGGGCAGGGGGCGCGACGAGCAGTACTTC. It translates to CASSLFALGRGRDEQYF. Variable domain in full (rest from reference TRBV11-2 and TRBJ2-7): EAGVAQSPRYKIIEKRQSVAFWCNPISGHATLYWYQQILGQGPKLLIQFQNNGVVDDSQLPKDRFSAERLKGVDSTLKIQPAKLEDSAVYLCASSLFALGRGRDEQYFGPGTRLTVT.

The V gene is TRBV14, the J gene TRBJ1-2; D unresolved. This CDR3 comprises 14 residues. Germline V lookup: CDR1 SGHDN, CDR2 FVKESK. The ends were cut back, 0 bases at V and 4 bases at J, with 9 bases in the middle. CDR3 coding DNA: TGTGCCAGCAGCCAAGATCTCCGGGGCTATGGCTACACCTTC. Translated, it gives CASSQDLRGYGYTF.

The gene calls are TRBV30 and TRBJ2-1, with D hard to call. The CDR3 runs to 13 residues. Germline lookup yields CDR1 GTSNPN and CDR2 SVGIG (reference sequence). Trimming took 3 bases from V and 4 from J, leaving 10 bases between them. In DNA form, the CDR3 reads TGTGCCTGGAGAGTAAGCAGTTACAATGAGCAGTTCTTC. It yields the protein CAWRVSSYNEQFF.